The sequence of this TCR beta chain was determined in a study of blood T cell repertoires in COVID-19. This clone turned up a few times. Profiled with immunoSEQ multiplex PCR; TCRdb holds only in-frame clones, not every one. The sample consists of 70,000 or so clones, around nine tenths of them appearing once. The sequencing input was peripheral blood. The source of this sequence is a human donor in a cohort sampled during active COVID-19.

The CDR3 sequence is CASSLSGVNTEAFF. The CDR3 region has the DNA TGTGCCAGCAGTTTGTCAGGGGTTAACACTGAAGCTTTCTTT. This chain connects TRBV27 to TRBJ1-1, with TRBD1 as a possible D gene (6 bases). CDR1 is MNHEY, CDR2 SMNVEV, per germline (reference sequence). CDR3 length: 14 residues. V lost 3 bases and J lost 2, with 10 bases in between.